Sequencing of this T cell receptor (beta chain) was carried out in a study of shared clonotypes between healthy human individuals. Remarks on this clone: This specimen includes other DNA sequences encoding the same CDR3.

Clones were sequenced by immunoSEQ multiplex PCR, and TCRdb holds only the in-frame ones, with some missing. The repertoire has about 770,000 clones, just under 75% of them found once; the top ten carry around 1.8%. Trimming removed 4 bases from V and 6 bases from J; junction bases left unmatched: 9. There are 14 residues in the CDR3. The germline CDR1 and CDR2 sequences are SGHRS and YFSETQ. The receptor was derived from a woman aged 25 to 39 in good health. The sample consisted of memory CD4+ T cells sorted from blood. As to subset: CD45RA-negative fraction. This chain uses TRBV5-1 with TRBJ2-7, with 8 bases identical to TRBD2. CDR3 DNA sequence: TGCGCCAGCAGCCGGGAGGGGAGAGGGGCCGAGCAGTACTTC. This codes for CASSREGRGAEQYF.